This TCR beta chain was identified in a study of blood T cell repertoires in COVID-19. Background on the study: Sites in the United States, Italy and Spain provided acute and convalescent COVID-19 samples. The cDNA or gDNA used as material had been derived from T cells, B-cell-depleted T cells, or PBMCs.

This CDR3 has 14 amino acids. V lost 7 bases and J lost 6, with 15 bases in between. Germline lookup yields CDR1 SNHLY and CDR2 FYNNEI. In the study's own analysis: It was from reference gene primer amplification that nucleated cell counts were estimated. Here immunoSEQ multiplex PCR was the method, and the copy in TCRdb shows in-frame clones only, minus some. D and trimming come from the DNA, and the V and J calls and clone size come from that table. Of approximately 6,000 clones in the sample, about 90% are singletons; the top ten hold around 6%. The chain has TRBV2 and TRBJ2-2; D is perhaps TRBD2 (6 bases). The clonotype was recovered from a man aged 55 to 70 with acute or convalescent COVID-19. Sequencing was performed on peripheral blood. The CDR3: CASKGPTGAGELFF. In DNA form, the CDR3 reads TGTGCCAGCAAAGGCCCCACGGGGGCCGGGGAGCTGTTTTTT.